The 12 T cell receptor beta chains presented below share a single source sample, sequenced in a study of cytomegalovirus exposure and HLA in healthy donors. A multiplex PCR was run with 60 Vbeta primers and 13 Jbeta primers. TCRdb's table, derived via immunoSEQ multiplex PCR, lists solely in-frame clones and lacks some. Found here are 60,000 to 70,000 clones, roughly 78% of them singletons; the top ten hold 4% to 5.5%. The specimen sequenced was PBMCs. The receptors shown here come from a woman in her twenties or thirties in good health and CMV-seronegative.

The chain couples TRBV7-2 to TRBJ2-7; 12 bases are a match to TRBD2. This CDR3 comprises 15 residues. V gave up 5 bases and J gave up 0 bases; unmatched junction bases: 2. CDR1 is SGHTA and CDR2 is FQGNSA in the germline V gene. CDR3 in amino acids: CASSMTSGSSYEQYF. For the CDR3, the DNA is TGTGCCAGCAGCATGACTAGCGGGAGCTCCTACGAGCAGTACTTC.

The chain uses TRBV6-4 and TRBJ2-1, with D tentatively TRBD2 (6 bases). From germline, CDR1 is MRHNA and CDR2 SNTAGT. V was shortened by 10 bases and J by 0 bases, with 16 bases between the two germline ends. The CDR3 is 15 amino acids. The CDR3 bases are TGTGCCACCGCAGCGGAGGGAAGCTCCTACAATGAGCAGTTCTTC. Protein sequence: CATAAEGSSYNEQFF.

This chain uses TRBV7-3 with TRBJ2-1; D is uncertain. Trimming took 4 bases from V and 9 from J, leaving 13 bases between them. Germline CDR1 SGHTA, CDR2 FQGTGA. The CDR3 is 13 residues long. CDR3 DNA sequence: TGTGCCAGCAGCTCCCCTCCGGTCGGTGAGCAGTTCTTC. Its protein is CASSSPPVGEQFF.

This clone appeared once. This rearrangement joins TRBV4-1 to TRBJ1-5; D is undetermined. Trimming shortened V by 1 base and J by 0 bases, and 13 bases separated the two germline ends. CDR1 and CDR2 from the germline V gene are MGHRA and YSYEKL. The CDR3 is made up of 17 amino acids. CDR3 bases: TGCGCCAGCAGCCAAGGGCCACAGAGAAATAGCAATCAGCCCCAGCATTTT. It translates to CASSQGPQRNSNQPQHF.

The rearrangement links TRBV11-3 to TRBJ2-3; no definite D call. From germline, CDR1 is SGHNT and CDR2 YENEEA. The CDR3 totals 14 residues. Trimming removed 1 base at V and 1 base at J, with 6 bases between. The CDR3 DNA reads as TGTGCCAGCAGCTTAGCTCCCGGCACAGATACGCAGTATTTT. This codes for CASSLAPGTDTQYF.

CDR3 loop: CASSELGANYGYTF. The CDR3 DNA reads as TGTGCCAGCAGTGAGCTGGGCGCCAACTATGGCTACACCTTC. This chain joins TRBV2 and TRBJ1-2; no reliable D call. With 3 bases removed from V and 2 bases from J, the gap between germline ends came to 10 bases. Germline assignment: CDR1 SNHLY and CDR2 FYNNEI. CDR3 length: 14 residues.

This chain joins TRBV27 and TRBJ2-3; TRBD1 agrees at 7 bases. The trim removed 3 bases at V and 3 bases at J, leaving 3 bases unmatched. This CDR3 region has 14 residues. Per the germline V gene, CDR1 is MNHEY and CDR2 is SMNVEV (reference sequence). In nucleotides, the CDR3 is TGTGCCAGCAGTTTTATGGACAGGACAGATACGCAGTATTTT. As protein: CASSFMDRTDTQYF.

This clone appeared once. The chain employs TRBV2 and TRBJ2-7, with TRBD1 identical over 7 bases. CDR3 length: 15 residues. Germline CDR1 and CDR2: SNHLY and FYNNEI. Trimming removed 7 bases from V and 6 bases from J; junction bases left unmatched: 15. The CDR3 DNA follows: TGTGCCAGCAAGCCCCCAGACAGGGAAATGAGCGAGCAGTACTTC. Translation gives CASKPPDREMSEQYF.

CDR3 sequence: CASSGTGGDQPQHF. DNA of the CDR3: TGCGCCAGCAGTGGGACAGGGGGAGATCAGCCCCAGCATTTT. The chain joins TRBV10-2 to TRBJ1-5; 10 nucleotides line up with TRBD1. The CDR3 contains 14 residues. CDR1 is WSHSY and CDR2 is SAAADI in the germline V gene. With 4 bases clipped from V and 5 bases from J, the junction kept 2 bases outside the gene matches.

The chain joins TRBV11-2 to TRBJ1-2, with unresolved D. Germline CDR1 is SGHAT and CDR2 is FQNNGV. CDR3 size: 12 residues. V was pared by 4 bases and J by 7 bases, with 10 bases between. This CDR3 is CASSSGRGGYTF. The CDR3, as DNA: TGTGCCAGCAGCTCCGGACGGGGTGGCTACACCTTC.

This clone was counted a few times. The gene calls are TRBV7-8 and TRBJ2-3; no definite D call. Trimming shortened V by 7 bases and J by 0 bases, and 8 bases separated the two germline ends. The CDR3 has 13 residues. Germline assignment: CDR1 SGHVS and CDR2 FQNEAQ. DNA for the CDR3: TGTGCCAGCACTTCTCGTAGCACAGATACGCAGTATTTT. Protein sequence: CASTSRSTDTQYF.

The gene calls are TRBV9 and TRBJ2-7; TRBD1 matches 10 bases. Trimming took 2 bases from V and 4 from J; bases not matched to a gene: 6. Germline values: CDR1 SGDLS, CDR2 YYNGEE. This CDR3 has 15 amino acids. The CDR3 DNA follows: TGTGCCAGCAGCGTGTCGACAGGGGGCATGTACGAGCAGTACTTC. It is translated as CASSVSTGGMYEQYF.